One sample yielded the 17 T cell receptor beta chains listed below, sequenced in a study of blood T cells in healthy people across ages. Together with a sample-barcoded 5' primer, a J-beta primer mix was included in a second PCR lasting about 7 to 11 cycles. Using its own MiXCR run on the 5' RACE reads, TCRdb lists one record per CDR3 protein. This sample has about 1.7 million distinct CDR3 sequences; over 25% occur once, and the top ten carry 7.7%. The sequencing sample was made of blood. The receptors originated from a woman aged 25-40 years in good health.

There are a few counts of this clonotype. The chain is built from TRBV30 and TRBJ1-1; D remains ambiguous. CDR1 GTSNPN and CDR2 SVGIG come from the germline V gene (reference sequence). The germline V and J ends were trimmed by 5 bases and 0 bases, with 7 bases remaining between them. This CDR3 is built from 12 residues. The CDR3 nucleotides are TGTGCCTGGGGACGGATGAACACTGAAGCTTTCTTT. As protein: CAWGRMNTEAFF.

This clonotype has just a few counts. The chain employs TRBV12-3 or TRBV12-4 and TRBJ2-1; 11 bases map to TRBD2. This CDR3 spans 14 amino acids. V was pared by 6 bases and J by 7 bases, with 5 bases of the junction left unmatched. The CDR3 sequence is CASRVSGGGNEQFF. In nucleotides, the CDR3 is TGTGCCAGCAGAGTTAGCGGGGGGGGGAATGAGCAGTTCTTC.

In the case of this clonotype: This could be a read error, since a much larger clone is one nucleotide away. The rearrangement uses TRBV10-2 and TRBJ2-5; TRBD2 matches at 9 bases. With 6 bases clipped from V and 11 bases from J, the junction kept 16 bases outside the gene matches. Germline CDR1 reads WSHSY; CDR2 reads SAAADI. The CDR3 consists of 15 residues. The CDR3, as DNA: TGCGCCAGCAGCTTAGCGGGAGAGGGCTACAATGAGCAGTACTTC. Encoded protein: CASSLAGEGYNEQYF.

Notes on this clonotype: A read error may be the cause here, since a much bigger clone is one base away. DNA of the CDR3: TGTGCCAGCAGCTTACCTGTGGGGGCCTACGTCCTGACTTTC. It is translated as CASSLPVGAYVLTF. The V gene is TRBV7-2, the J gene TRBJ2-6; TRBD1 is a possible D gene (6 bases). The germline CDR1 and CDR2 sequences are SGHTA and FQGNSA. The CDR3 length is 14 residues.

In this sample, this clonotype turned up a few times. The chain joins TRBV7-2 to TRBJ1-5; D is unresolved. Per the germline V gene, CDR1 is SGHTA and CDR2 is FQGNSA. The CDR3 totals 14 residues. V was trimmed by 5 bases and J by 5 bases, leaving 13 bases between them. CDR3 sequence: CASSTDGEYQPQHF. CDR3 DNA: TGTGCCAGCAGCACAGATGGGGAGTATCAGCCCCAGCATTTT.

This chain joins TRBV25-1 and TRBJ2-3, with D possibly called TRBD1 or TRBD2 (6 bases each). CDR1 is MGHDK, CDR2 SYGVNS, per germline. This CDR3 has 14 amino acids. Trimming removed 0 bases from V and 6 bases from J, with 10 bases in between. The CDR3 DNA reads as TGTGCCAGCAGTGAATACGGAGGGGGGGATACGCAGTATTTT. Translating it yields CASSEYGGGDTQYF. Filled out from reference TRBV25-1 and TRBJ2-3, the complete variable domain reads EADIYQTPRYLVIGTGKKITLECSQTMGHDKMYWYQQDPGMELHLIHYSYGVNSTEKGDLSSESTVSRIRTEHFPLTLESARPSHTSQYLCASSEYGGGDTQYFGPGTRLTVL.

The V gene is TRBV5-1, the J gene TRBJ2-7, with 8 bases matching TRBD1. Germline V gene data show CDR1 as SGHRS and CDR2 as YFSETQ. Trimming took 0 bases from V and 4 from J; bases not matched to a gene: 6. The CDR3 length is 15 residues. The DNA of the CDR3 is TGCGCCAGCAGCTTGGCCCGGGACAGGAGGTACGAGCAGTACTTC. Amino acid sequence: CASSLARDRRYEQYF.

This clonotype was seen only a few times. The chain links TRBV12-5 to TRBJ2-7, with D tentatively TRBD1 (6 bases). Germline V gene lookup returns CDR1 LGHNT and CDR2 FRNRAP. Trimming stripped 1 base from V and 7 bases from J, with 11 bases between. The CDR3 is 13 amino acids. The CDR3: CASGLAQGREQYF. CDR3 DNA sequence: TGTGCTAGTGGTTTGGCTCAGGGGAGAGAGCAGTACTTC.

As to this clonotype: A much larger clone lies a single base off, so this may be a read error. This chain uses TRBV7-6 with TRBJ2-5; tentatively, D is TRBD2 (6 bases). The germline CDR1 and CDR2 sequences are SGHVS and FNYEAQ. Trimming removed 5 bases at V and 4 bases at J, with 14 bases between. The CDR3 runs 14 residues. CDR3 region: CASSKNGSGETQYF. The CDR3, as DNA: TGTGCCAGCAGCAAGAACGGGAGTGGAGAGACCCAGTACTTC.

This clonotype was counted a few times. The CDR3 protein is CASSQDGRVNEQYF. The CDR3 DNA is TGCGCCAGCAGCCAAGACGGCAGGGTTAACGAGCAGTACTTC. The genes are TRBV4-1 and TRBJ2-7; tentative D call: TRBD1 (5 bases). Germline assignment: CDR1 MGHRA and CDR2 YSYEKL. Trimming took 0 bases from V and 5 from J, leaving 11 bases between them. The CDR3 spans 14 residues.

This sequence joins TRBV7-9 and TRBJ2-5; a weak D match, TRBD2 (6 bases). CDR1 SEHNR and CDR2 FQNEAQ come from the germline V gene (reference sequence). This CDR3 region has 13 residues. Trimming cost V 1 base and J 11 bases, with 14 bases left between them. In nucleotides, the CDR3 is TGTGCCAGCAGCTTAGAAAGCAGGGAGGAGCAGTACTTC. Translated, it gives CASSLESREEQYF.

This clonotype has only a few counts. The J gene is TRBJ1-1, the V gene TRBV20-1; TRBD1 might be the D (6 bases). This CDR3 has 20 amino acids. Germline V gives CDR1 DFQATT, CDR2 SNEGSKA (reference sequence). The germline V and J ends were trimmed by 7 bases and 3 bases, with 36 bases remaining between them. The CDR3 here is CSGISVRPWDTRLYDTEAFF. CDR3 DNA: TGCAGTGGTATATCTGTAAGGCCATGGGACACCCGACTATATGACACTGAAGCTTTCTTT.

This clonotype has a handful of counts. The V and J genes are TRBV12-3 or TRBV12-4 and TRBJ2-1, with D possibly TRBD1 on 6 matching bases. The CDR3 runs 13 residues. V lost 7 bases and J 7 bases, leaving 14 bases between the germline ends. Here the CDR3 reads CASTWDTRNEQFF. DNA for the CDR3: TGTGCCAGCACCTGGGACACTAGGAATGAGCAGTTCTTC.

The V and J genes are TRBV2 and TRBJ2-1; tentative D call: TRBD1 (5 bases). V shed 1 base and J shed 7 bases, with 8 bases lying between them. This CDR3 is 13 amino acids long. The germline V gene has CDR1 SNHLY and CDR2 FYNNEI. The CDR3 here is CASSEGTTNEQFF. CDR3 DNA: TGTGCCAGCAGTGAAGGGACAACGAATGAGCAGTTCTTC. Looking up the rest from reference TRBV2 and TRBJ2-1 gives the full variable domain: EPEVTQTPSHQVTQMGQEVILRCVPISNHLYFYWYRQILGQKVEFLVSFYNNEISEKSEIFDDQFSVERPDGSNFTLKIRSTKLEDSAMYFCASSEGTTNEQFFGPGTRLTVL.

Comment on this clonotype: Mismatch with germline at one junction end may stem from a read error. The rearrangement links TRBV4-3 to TRBJ1-1; perhaps TRBD1 as D (6 bases). This CDR3 has 13 residues. Germline V lookup: CDR1 LGHNA, CDR2 YSLEER. DNA for the CDR3: TGCGCCAGCGGCCAGGAGACAGGACCTGGAGCTTTCTTT. It yields the protein CASGQETGPGAFF.

This clonotype has just a few counts. The V call is TRBV29-1, the J call TRBJ2-5; no clear D gene. Trimming cost V 4 bases and J 11 bases, with 11 bases left between them. The CDR3 is 10 amino acids. Germline CDR1 is SQVTM and CDR2 is ANQGSEA. The CDR3, as DNA: TGCAGCGTTGTAGGAAATGAGCAGTACTTC. Translated: CSVVGNEQYF.

This chain joins TRBV6-1 and TRBJ2-4, with D perhaps TRBD2 (6 bases). The germline V gene encodes CDR1 MNHNS and CDR2 SASEGT. The CDR3 is 16 amino acids. The ends were cut back, 0 bases at V and 0 bases at J, with 9 bases in the middle. This CDR3 reads CASSEARGLAKNIQYF. The CDR3 nucleotides read TGTGCCAGCAGTGAAGCCCGGGGACTAGCCAAAAACATTCAGTACTTC.